This TCR beta chain was documented in a study of cytomegalovirus exposure and HLA in healthy donors. Study-level findings and limits: As a later analysis revealed, the rate of TCR association differed by HLA locus, with DRB1 most and HLA-C fewest. The HLA-A and HLA-B alleles of most subjects were reportedly predicted accurately from TCR beta sequences.

On this clone: The antigen is undetermined.

The V gene lost 0 bases and the J gene lost 1 base, with 8 bases spanning the gap. Germline CDR1 reads SGHRS; CDR2 reads YFSETQ. CDR3 length: 14 residues. Use of 60 Vbeta and 13 Jbeta primers characterized the PCR. Original methodology: Per a later analysis, the number of unique TCR beta chains was some 82 million, of which 9 million to 12 million were shared. Profiling relied on immunoSEQ multiplex PCR, and the TCRdb table lists in-frame clones only, not all of them. V and J calls and clone size are those listed in that table; D and trimming were worked out from the DNA. The table lists around 140,000 clones, approximately 65% of them singletons.

This sequence was found in a woman aged 55-75 years in good health and CMV-seronegative. The sample consisted of PBMCs. This chain joins TRBV5-1 and TRBJ2-7, with D possibly TRBD2 on 6 matching bases. CDR3 residues: CASSLVGSSYEQYF. CDR3 DNA: TGCGCCAGCAGCTTGGTCGGGAGTTCCTACGAGCAGTACTTC.